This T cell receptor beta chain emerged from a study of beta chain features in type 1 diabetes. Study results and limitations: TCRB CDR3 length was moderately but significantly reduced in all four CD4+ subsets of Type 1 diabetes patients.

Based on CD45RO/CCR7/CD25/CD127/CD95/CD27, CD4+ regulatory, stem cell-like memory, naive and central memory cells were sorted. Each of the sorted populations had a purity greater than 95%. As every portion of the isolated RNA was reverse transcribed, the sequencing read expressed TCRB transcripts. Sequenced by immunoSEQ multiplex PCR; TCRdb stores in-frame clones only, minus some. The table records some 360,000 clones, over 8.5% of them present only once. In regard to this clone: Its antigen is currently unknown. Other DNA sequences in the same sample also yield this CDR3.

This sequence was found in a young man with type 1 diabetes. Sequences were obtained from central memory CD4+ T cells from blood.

The CDR3 reads CASSPSSTDTQYF. The CDR3 DNA is TGTGCCAGCTCACCTTCTAGCACAGATACGCAGTATTTT. This chain joins TRBV18 and TRBJ2-3; no clear D gene. Trimming cost V 3 bases and J 0 bases, with 4 bases left between them. CDR1 KGHSH and CDR2 LQKENI come from the germline V gene. The CDR3 extends over 13 amino acids.